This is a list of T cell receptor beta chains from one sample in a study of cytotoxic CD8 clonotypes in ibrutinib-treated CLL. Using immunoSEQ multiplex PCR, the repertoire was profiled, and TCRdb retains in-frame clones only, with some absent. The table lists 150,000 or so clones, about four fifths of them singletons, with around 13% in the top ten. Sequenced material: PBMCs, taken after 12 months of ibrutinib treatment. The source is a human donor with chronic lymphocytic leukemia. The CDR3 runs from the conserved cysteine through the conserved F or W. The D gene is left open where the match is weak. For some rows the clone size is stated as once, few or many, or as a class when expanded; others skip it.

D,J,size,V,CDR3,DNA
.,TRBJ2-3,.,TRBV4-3,CASSQEGRGNTDTQYF,TGCGCCAGCAGCCAAGAGGGACGGGGAAACACAGATACGCAGTATTTT
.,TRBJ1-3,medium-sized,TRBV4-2,CASSQDLSIGLSGNTIYF,TGTGCCAGCAGCCAAGACCTTTCTATAGGCCTCTCTGGAAACACCATATATTTT
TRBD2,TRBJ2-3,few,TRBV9,CASSVVAGGPIDTQYF,TGTGCCAGCAGCGTAGTAGCGGGAGGGCCGATAGATACGCAGTATTTT
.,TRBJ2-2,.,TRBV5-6,CASSLEDTGELFF,TGTGCCAGCAGCTTGGAGGACACCGGGGAGCTGTTTTTT
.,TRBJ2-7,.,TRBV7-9,CASTPGGSTRSYEQYF,TGTGCCAGCACCCCTGGGGGGAGTACCCGCTCCTACGAGCAGTACTTC
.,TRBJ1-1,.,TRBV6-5,CASSYSDSRGAFF,TGTGCCAGCAGTTACTCCGACAGCCGGGGGGCTTTCTTT
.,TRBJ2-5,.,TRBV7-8,CASSFNQETQYF,TGTGCCAGCAGCTTCAACCAAGAGACCCAGTACTTC
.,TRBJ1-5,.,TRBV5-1,CASRLGGNQPQHF,TGCGCCAGCAGATTGGGGGGAAACCAGCCCCAGCATTTT
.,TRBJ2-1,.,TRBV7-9,CASSFVFYEQFF,TGTGCCAGCAGCTTTGTCTTTTATGAGCAGTTCTTC
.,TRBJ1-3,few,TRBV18,CASSPTTGTVSGNTIYF,TGTGCCAGCTCACCAACTACCGGGACCGTCTCTGGAAACACCATATATTTT
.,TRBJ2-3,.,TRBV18,CASSQTDTQYF,TGTGCCAGCTCACAGACCGATACGCAGTATTTT
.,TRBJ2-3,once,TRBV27,CASSPWTKALYF,TGTGCCAGCAGTCCCTGGACCAAGGCCCTGTATTTT
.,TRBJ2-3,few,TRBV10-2,CASSTVSSTDTQYF,TGCGCCAGCAGCACTGTCTCTAGCACAGATACGCAGTATTTT
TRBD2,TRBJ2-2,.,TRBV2,CASTIRTSGSGGELFF,TGTGCCAGCACTATACGGACTAGCGGGAGTGGCGGGGAGCTGTTTTTT
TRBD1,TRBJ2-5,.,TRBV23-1,CASTGQGKTQYF,TGCGCCAGCACCGGACAGGGTAAGACCCAGTACTTC
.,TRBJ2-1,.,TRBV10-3,CAISESGDEQFF,TGTGCCATCAGTGAGTCTGGGGATGAGCAGTTCTTC
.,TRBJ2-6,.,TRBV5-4,CASSFGAGANVLTF,TGTGCCAGCAGCTTCGGGGCAGGGGCCAACGTCCTGACTTTC
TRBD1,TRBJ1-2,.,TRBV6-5,CASSFRTGIGYTF,TGTGCCAGCAGTTTCCGGACAGGGATAGGCTACACCTTC
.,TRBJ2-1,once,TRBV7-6,CASSLTVGEQFF,TGTGCCAGCAGCTTAACCGTGGGTGAGCAGTTCTTC
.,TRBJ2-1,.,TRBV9,CASSVSYNEQFF,TGTGCCAGCAGCGTTTCCTACAATGAGCAGTTCTTC
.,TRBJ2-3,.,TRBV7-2,CASSLRASLDTQYF,TGTGCCAGCAGCTTAAGGGCTAGCCTGGATACGCAGTATTTT
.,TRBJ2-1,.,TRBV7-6,CASSPSRSLEQFF,TGTGCCAGCAGCCCCAGTCGTAGTTTAGAGCAGTTCTTC
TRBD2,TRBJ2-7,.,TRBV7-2,CASSLVQRGYEQYF,TGTGCCAGCAGCTTAGTCCAGCGGGGCTACGAGCAGTACTTC
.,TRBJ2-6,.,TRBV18,CASSPSVSSSGANVLTF,TGTGCCAGCTCACCAAGTGTCAGCTCCTCTGGGGCCAACGTCCTGACTTTC
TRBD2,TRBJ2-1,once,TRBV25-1,CASSVISSGRAIDEQFF,TGTGCCAGCAGTGTGATTTCTAGCGGGAGGGCTATAGATGAGCAGTTCTTC
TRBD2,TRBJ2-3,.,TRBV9,CASSVGGGAGTDTQYF,TGTGCCAGCAGCGTAGGGGGAGGGGCGGGCACAGATACGCAGTATTTT
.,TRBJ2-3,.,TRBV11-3,CASSLAGARDTQYF,TGTGCCAGCAGCTTAGCGGGAGCTCGAGATACGCAGTATTTT
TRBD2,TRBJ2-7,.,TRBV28,CASSPVGGRTYEQYF,TGTGCCAGCAGTCCCGTGGGAGGGCGGACCTACGAGCAGTACTTC
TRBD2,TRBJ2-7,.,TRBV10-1,CASSDWAGGRKAYEQYF,TGCGCCAGCAGTGACTGGGCGGGAGGAAGGAAGGCCTACGAGCAGTACTTC
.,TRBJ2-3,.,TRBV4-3,CASSQERDDGDTQYF,TGCGCCAGCAGCCAAGAACGTGATGACGGAGATACGCAGTATTTT
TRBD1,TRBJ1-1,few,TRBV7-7,CASSNSRDSEAFF,TGTGCCAGCAGCAACTCCCGGGACAGTGAAGCTTTCTTT
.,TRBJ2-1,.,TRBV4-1,CASSQPRGVHEQFF,TGCGCCAGCAGCCAACCCAGGGGGGTACATGAGCAGTTCTTC
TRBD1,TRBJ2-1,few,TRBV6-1,CASRQGTGATSEQFF,TGTGCCAGCAGGCAGGGGACAGGGGCCACATCTGAGCAGTTCTTC